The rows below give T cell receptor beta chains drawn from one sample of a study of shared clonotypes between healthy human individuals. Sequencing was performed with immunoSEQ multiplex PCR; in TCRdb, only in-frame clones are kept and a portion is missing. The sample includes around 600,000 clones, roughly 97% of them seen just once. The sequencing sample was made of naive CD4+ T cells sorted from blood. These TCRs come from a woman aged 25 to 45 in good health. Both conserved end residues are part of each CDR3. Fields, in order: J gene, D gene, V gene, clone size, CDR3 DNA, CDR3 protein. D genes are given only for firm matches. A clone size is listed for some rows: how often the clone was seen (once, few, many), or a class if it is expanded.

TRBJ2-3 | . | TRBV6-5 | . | TGTGCCAGCAGTCGGGCGGGGGCGGGCACAGATACGCAGTATTTT | CASSRAGAGTDTQYF
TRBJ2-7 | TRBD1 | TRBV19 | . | TGTGCCAGTAGTATAGGACAGGGATCGGTCGTCCACGAGCAGTACTTC | CASSIGQGSVVHEQYF
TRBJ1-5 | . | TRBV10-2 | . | TGCGCCAGCAGTGGAAAGGGTTTTCATCAGCCCCAGCATTTT | CASSGKGFHQPQHF
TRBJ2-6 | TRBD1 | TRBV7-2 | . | TGTGCCAGCAGCTTAGACCCCGGACAGGTTTTATCTGGGGCCAACGTCCTGACTTTC | CASSLDPGQVLSGANVLTF
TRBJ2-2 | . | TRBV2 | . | TGTGCCAGCACTCAGACACGAACGAACACCGGGGAGCTGTTTTTT | CASTQTRTNTGELFF
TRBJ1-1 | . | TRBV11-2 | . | TGTGCCAGCAGCTTAGACAGGGGTAGTGAAGCTTTCTTT | CASSLDRGSEAFF
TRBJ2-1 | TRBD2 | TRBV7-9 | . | TGTGCCAGCAGCCACGGCAGGGCTAGCGGGTACAATGAGCAGTTCTTC | CASSHGRASGYNEQFF
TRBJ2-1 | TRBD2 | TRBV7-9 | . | TGTGCCAGCAGCCTGGGACTAGCGGGATCCTACAATGAGCAGTTCTTC | CASSLGLAGSYNEQFF
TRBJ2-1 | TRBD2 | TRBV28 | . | TGTGCCAGCAGTTTAGGATTAGCGGGAGGACTCTACAATGAGCAGTTCTTC | CASSLGLAGGLYNEQFF
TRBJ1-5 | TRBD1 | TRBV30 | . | TGTGCCTGGAGTGGAGGGACAGCTCGTCAGCCCCAGCATTTT | CAWSGGTARQPQHF
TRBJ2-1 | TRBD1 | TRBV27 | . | TGTGCCAGCAACCCGGGACAGGTATACAATGAGCAGTTCTTC | CASNPGQVYNEQFF
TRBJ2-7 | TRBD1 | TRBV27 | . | TGTGCCAGCAGTTCGACAGGGGGAGCCTACGAGCAGTACTTC | CASSSTGGAYEQYF
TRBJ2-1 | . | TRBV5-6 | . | TGTGCCAGCAGCTTGGTTGCCGGGAGCCCGAATGAGCAGTTCTTC | CASSLVAGSPNEQFF
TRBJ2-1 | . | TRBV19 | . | TGTGCCAGTAGTATACCGGGACTCATGGGTGAGCAGTTCTTC | CASSIPGLMGEQFF
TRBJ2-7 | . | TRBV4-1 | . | TGCGCCAGCAGCCAAGGACTTCGGACTAACGGCTCCTACGAGCAGTACTTC | CASSQGLRTNGSYEQYF
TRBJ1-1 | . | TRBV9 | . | TGTGCCAGCAGCGTAGCTGAGCCGGGCACTGAAGCTTTCTTT | CASSVAEPGTEAFF
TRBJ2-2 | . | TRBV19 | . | TGTGCCAGTAGAGGTACAGGGAACACCGGGGAGCTGTTTTTT | CASRGTGNTGELFF
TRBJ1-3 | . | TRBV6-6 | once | TGTGCCAGCAGTTACTCGGGGGTCTCCGGAAACACCATATATTTT | CASSYSGVSGNTIYF
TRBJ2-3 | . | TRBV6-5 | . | TGTGCCAGCAGTTACGTTGGCACAGATACGCAGTATTTT | CASSYVGTDTQYF
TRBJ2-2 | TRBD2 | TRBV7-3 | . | TGTGCCAGCTCGCGGGGGACTAGCGGGGTCGGCCTGACCGGGGAGCTGTTTTTT | CASSRGTSGVGLTGELFF
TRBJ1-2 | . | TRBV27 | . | TGTGCCAGCAGTTTTCGGTCGGGAGGCTATGGCTACACCTTC | CASSFRSGGYGYTF
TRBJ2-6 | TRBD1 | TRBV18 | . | TGTGCCAGCTCACCCACCGGGACAGCAGGGGCCAACGTCCTGACTTTC | CASSPTGTAGANVLTF
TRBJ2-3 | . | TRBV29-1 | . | TGCAGCGTTGTTGGCCTACAGCGACCAGATACGCAGTATTTT | CSVVGLQRPDTQYF
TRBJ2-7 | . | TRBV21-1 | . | TGTGCCATGACTAGCCCAGGGAAAGGCGAGCAGTACTTC | CAMTSPGKGEQYF